These T cell receptor beta chains were read from a single sample in a study of blood T cells in healthy people across ages. TCRdb analysed the 5' RACE reads with MiXCR anew, one entry per CDR3 protein. This repertoire shows roughly 550,000 distinct CDR3 sequences, 24% found once; its top ten account for around 10%. The data were also submitted as part of a second study, on T cells of mothers and their children.

Sequenced sample: blood. These receptors all stem from a boy aged 5-17 years in good health. Both conserved end residues are part of each CDR3. The D gene is left open where the match is weak. Not all rows give a size; the values are once, few, many and, for expanded clones, a class.

D	size	V	J	DNA	CDR3
-	few	TRBV7-9	TRBJ1-5	TGTGCCAGCAGCTTGGGAGGGGAGGAAGCCCAGCATTTT	CASSLGGEEAQHF
-	few	TRBV18	TRBJ1-4	TGTGCCAGCTCACCGTCAACCAGTAATGAAAAACTGTTTTTT	CASSPSTSNEKLFF
TRBD1	few	TRBV5-5	TRBJ1-2	TGTGCCAGCAGCACATTACAGGGGATCTATGGCTACACCTTC	CASSTLQGIYGYTF
-	few	TRBV4-1	TRBJ2-2	TGCGCCAGCAGCCACGGGGTCCTGACCGGGGAGCTGTTTTTT	CASSHGVLTGELFF
-	-	TRBV12-3/TRBV12-4	TRBJ2-5	TGTGCCAGCAGTTTTCCAAGGGCAGAGACCCAGTACTTC	CASSFPRAETQYF
-	few	TRBV7-9	TRBJ1-2	TGTGCCAGCAGCCAAACCCTCATAGACCAGGACTATGGCTACACCTTC	CASSQTLIDQDYGYTF
-	-	TRBV18	TRBJ2-2	TGTGCCAGCTCACCACAGGACGGCGTCCTCCACCAGGTCACCGGGGAGCTGTTTTTT	CASSPQDGVLHQVTGELFF
TRBD2	-	TRBV7-3	TRBJ2-3	TGTGCCAGCAGCTTAACCCGACTAGCGGGGCGCACAGATACGCAGTATTTT	CASSLTRLAGRTDTQYF
-	-	TRBV3-1	TRBJ1-6	TGTGCCAGCAGCCAGGCGACTTTTGACGGTCTTAATAATTCACCCCTCCACTTT	CASSQATFDGLNNSPLHF
-	-	TRBV7-6	TRBJ1-4	TGTGCCAGCAGCCCGAGCGGGGGAGGGGCAGAAAAACTGTTTTTT	CASSPSGGGAEKLFF
-	-	TRBV20-1	TRBJ2-3	TGCAGTGCTAGAGATTCCAACCCCACAGATACGCAGTATTTT	CSARDSNPTDTQYF
TRBD2	few	TRBV19	TRBJ2-1	TGTGCCACCCGCGGGCTAGCGGGGGGGCAATCGGAGCAGTTCTTC	CATRGLAGGQSEQFF
-	-	TRBV9	TRBJ2-1	TGTGCCAGCCAGAGCTCCTACAATGAGCAGTTCTTC	CASQSSYNEQFF
-	-	TRBV7-2	TRBJ2-7	TGTGCCAGCAGCTTAGAGGCTCTCTCATCCTACGAGCAGTACTTC	CASSLEALSSYEQYF
TRBD2	few	TRBV12-3/TRBV12-4	TRBJ2-3	TGTGCCAGCAGTGAACAAACTAGCGGGATCAGGAATACGCAGTATTTT	CASSEQTSGIRNTQYF
-	few	TRBV2	TRBJ1-1	TGTGCCAGCAGTGATCCAGGCACTGAAGCTTTCTTT	CASSDPGTEAFF
-	-	TRBV4-3	TRBJ2-7	TGCGCCAGCAGCCGCGGACGGGACGGTTACGAGCAGTACTTC	CASSRGRDGYEQYF
-	-	TRBV6-6	TRBJ1-4	TGTGCCAGCAGTATTGCTGGGGGGCGAAAACTGTTTTTT	CASSIAGGRKLFF
-	-	TRBV25-1	TRBJ2-5	TGTGCCAGCAGTGATCGCGAGGTTTTGGGGTACCAAGAGACCCAGTACTTC	CASSDREVLGYQETQYF
-	-	TRBV4-3	TRBJ1-1	TGCGCCAGCAGCCAAGTAGTCCCTGTGAACACTGAAGCTTTCTTT	CASSQVVPVNTEAFF
TRBD1	-	TRBV28	TRBJ1-4	TGTGCCAGCAGTTTATACAGGGGCGGTAATGAAAAACTGTTTTTT	CASSLYRGGNEKLFF
-	few	TRBV28	TRBJ1-1	TGTGCCAGCAGCTCAAATTCCAGGGACCCCACTGAAGCTTTCTTT	CASSSNSRDPTEAFF
TRBD1	-	TRBV5-6	TRBJ1-2	TGTGCCAGCAGCCTCCAGACAGGGGAAGGCTACACCTTC	CASSLQTGEGYTF
-	once	TRBV28	TRBJ2-2	TGTGCCAGCAGCGAACCTGCGGGGTTTCTGTTTTTT	CASSEPAGFLFF
-	few	TRBV27	TRBJ2-4	TGTGCCAGCAGTCATGATCCGGGGGAAATAAACATTCAGTACTTC	CASSHDPGEINIQYF
TRBD2	-	TRBV7-2	TRBJ2-7	TGTGCCAGCAGCTTGGACTTAGCGGGGGGGCTCTACGAGCAGTACTTC	CASSLDLAGGLYEQYF
-	few	TRBV4-3	TRBJ1-2	TGCGCCAGCAGCCAAGATCGAGTTTTCTATGGCTACACCTTC	CASSQDRVFYGYTF
TRBD1	few	TRBV6-1	TRBJ2-5	TGTGCCAGCAGTGAATTAGGAGACAGGGGAAACCAAGAGACCCAGTACTTC	CASSELGDRGNQETQYF
-	few	TRBV20-1	TRBJ2-3	TGCAGTATCACTAGTTTCTCCGGGTCGACAGATACGCAGTATTTT	CSITSFSGSTDTQYF
-	-	TRBV3-1	TRBJ1-1	TGTGCCAGCTCAGGATCTCACATGAACACTGAAGCTTTCTTT	CASSGSHMNTEAFF
TRBD2	-	TRBV9	TRBJ2-3	TGTGCCAGCGGCCTGGGACTACTGGGCACAGATACGCAGTATTTT	CASGLGLLGTDTQYF
-	-	TRBV6-4	TRBJ2-2	TGTGCCAGCAGTGACGGGGCAACCGGGGAGCTGTTTTTT	CASSDGATGELFF
-	-	TRBV28	TRBJ1-5	TGTGCCACCGACCGGGGCGGGGGCAATCAGCCCCAGCATTTT	CATDRGGGNQPQHF
-	-	TRBV7-2	TRBJ2-7	TGTGCCAGCAGCCCCCCCCGGACAGCTTCCCACGAGCAGTACTTC	CASSPPRTASHEQYF
-	many	TRBV7-9	TRBJ2-5	TGTGCCAGCAGCTTAGGGACTATCCTCGGCGAGACCCAGTACTTC	CASSLGTILGETQYF
-	few	TRBV7-8	TRBJ1-3	TGTGCCAGCAGCTTAATGGCCGGGACCCTCTGGGGTCTATATTTT	CASSLMAGTLWGLYF